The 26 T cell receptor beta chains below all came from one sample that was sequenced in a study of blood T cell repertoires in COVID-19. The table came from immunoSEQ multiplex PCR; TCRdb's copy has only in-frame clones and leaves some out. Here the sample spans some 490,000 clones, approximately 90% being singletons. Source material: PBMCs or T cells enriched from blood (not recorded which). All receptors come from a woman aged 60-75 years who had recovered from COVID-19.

The DNA for the CDR3 is TGTGCCAGTAGTACGGACTATAACGAGCAGTACTTC. It yields the protein CASSTDYNEQYF. This chain links TRBV19 with TRBJ2-7; possibly TRBD2 for D (6 bases). The germline V gene encodes CDR1 LNHDA and CDR2 SQIVND (reference sequence). CDR3 length: 12 amino acids. V lost 4 bases, J lost 5 bases, and 9 bases lay in between.

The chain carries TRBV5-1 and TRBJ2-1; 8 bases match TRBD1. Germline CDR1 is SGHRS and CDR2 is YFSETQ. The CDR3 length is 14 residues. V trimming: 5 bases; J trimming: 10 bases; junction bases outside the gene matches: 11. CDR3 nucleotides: TGCGCCAGCAGTATGGGGACAGGTCCTTCGGAGCAGTTCTTC. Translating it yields CASSMGTGPSEQFF.

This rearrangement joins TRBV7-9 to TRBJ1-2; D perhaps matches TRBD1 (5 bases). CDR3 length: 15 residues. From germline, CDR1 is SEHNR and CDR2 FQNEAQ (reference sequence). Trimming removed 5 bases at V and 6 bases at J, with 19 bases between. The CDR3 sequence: CASSPRAGQKDGYTF. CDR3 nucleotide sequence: TGTGCCAGCAGCCCCCGTGCAGGGCAAAAGGATGGCTACACCTTC.

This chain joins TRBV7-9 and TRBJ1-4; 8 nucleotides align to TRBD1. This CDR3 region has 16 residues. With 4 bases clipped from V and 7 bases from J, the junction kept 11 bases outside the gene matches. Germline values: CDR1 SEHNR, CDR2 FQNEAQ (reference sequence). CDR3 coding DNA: TGTGCCAGCAGCTCATATTCAGGGGGCTCGGGTGAAAAACTGTTTTTT. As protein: CASSSYSGGSGEKLFF.

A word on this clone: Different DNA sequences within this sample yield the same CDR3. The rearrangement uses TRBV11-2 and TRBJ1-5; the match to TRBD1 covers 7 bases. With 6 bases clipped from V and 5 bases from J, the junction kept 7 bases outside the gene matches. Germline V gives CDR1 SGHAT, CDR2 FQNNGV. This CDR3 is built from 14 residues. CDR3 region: CASSPQGLYQPQHF. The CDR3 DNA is TGTGCCAGCAGTCCACAGGGGTTGTATCAGCCCCAGCATTTT.

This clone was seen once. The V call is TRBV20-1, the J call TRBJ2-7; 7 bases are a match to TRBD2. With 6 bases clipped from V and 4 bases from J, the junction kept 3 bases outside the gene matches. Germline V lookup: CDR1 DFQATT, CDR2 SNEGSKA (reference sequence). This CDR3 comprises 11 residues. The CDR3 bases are TGCAGTGCCGCGGGGGATTACGAGCAGTACTTC. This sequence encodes CSAAGDYEQYF.

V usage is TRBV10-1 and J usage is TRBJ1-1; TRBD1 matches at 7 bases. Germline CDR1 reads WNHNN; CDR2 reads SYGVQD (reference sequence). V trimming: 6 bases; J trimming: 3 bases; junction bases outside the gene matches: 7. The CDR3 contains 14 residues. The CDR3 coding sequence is TGCGCCAGCAGCCCAGACAGGGCGTACACTGAAGCTTTCTTT. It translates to CASSPDRAYTEAFF.

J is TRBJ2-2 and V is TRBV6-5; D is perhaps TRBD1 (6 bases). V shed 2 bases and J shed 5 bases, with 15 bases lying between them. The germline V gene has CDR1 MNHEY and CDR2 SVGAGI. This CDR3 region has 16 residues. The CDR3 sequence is CASSYPGTTTTGELFF. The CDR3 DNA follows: TGTGCCAGCAGTTACCCCGGGACAACGACAACCGGGGAGCTGTTTTTT.

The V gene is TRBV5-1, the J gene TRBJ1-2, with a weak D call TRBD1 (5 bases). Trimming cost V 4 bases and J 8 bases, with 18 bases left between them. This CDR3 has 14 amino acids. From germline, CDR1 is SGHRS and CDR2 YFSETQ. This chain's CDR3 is CASSTTGIARGYTF. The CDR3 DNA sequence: TGCGCCAGCAGCACAACAGGAATAGCCCGGGGCTACACCTTC.

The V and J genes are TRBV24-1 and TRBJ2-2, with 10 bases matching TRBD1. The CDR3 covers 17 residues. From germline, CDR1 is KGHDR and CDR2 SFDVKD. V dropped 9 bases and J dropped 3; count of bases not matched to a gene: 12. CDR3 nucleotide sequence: TGTGCCACCGGGGGCCGACAGGGGGCTGGGGACACCGGGGAGCTGTTTTTT. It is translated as CATGGRQGAGDTGELFF.

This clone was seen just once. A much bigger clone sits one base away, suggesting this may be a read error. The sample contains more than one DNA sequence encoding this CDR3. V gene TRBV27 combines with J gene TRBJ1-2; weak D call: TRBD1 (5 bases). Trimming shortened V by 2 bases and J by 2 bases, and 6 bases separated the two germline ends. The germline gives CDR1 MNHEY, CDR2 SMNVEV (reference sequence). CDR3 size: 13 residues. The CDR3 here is CASSLQGNYGYTF. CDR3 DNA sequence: TGTGCCAGCAGTTTACAGGGAAACTATGGCTACACCTTC.

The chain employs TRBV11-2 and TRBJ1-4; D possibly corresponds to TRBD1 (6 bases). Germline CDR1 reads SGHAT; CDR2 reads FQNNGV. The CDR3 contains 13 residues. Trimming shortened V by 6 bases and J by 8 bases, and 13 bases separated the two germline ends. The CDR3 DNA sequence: TGTGCCAGCAGTCAGGGGATGGGGGAAAAACTGTTTTTT. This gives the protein CASSQGMGEKLFF.

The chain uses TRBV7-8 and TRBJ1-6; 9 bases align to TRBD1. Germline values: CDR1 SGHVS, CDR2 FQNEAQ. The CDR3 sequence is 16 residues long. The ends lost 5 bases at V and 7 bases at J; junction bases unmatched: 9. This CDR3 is CASSLNPGQGNSPLHF. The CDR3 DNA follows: TGTGCCAGCAGCCTTAACCCGGGACAGGGAAATTCACCCCTCCACTTT.

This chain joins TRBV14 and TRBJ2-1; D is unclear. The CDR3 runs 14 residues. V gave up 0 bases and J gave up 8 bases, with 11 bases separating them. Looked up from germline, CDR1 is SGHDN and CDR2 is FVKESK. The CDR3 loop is CASSQDKRSDEQFF. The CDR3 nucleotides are TGTGCCAGCAGCCAAGATAAGCGCTCGGATGAGCAGTTCTTC.

The CDR3 DNA is TGTGCCTGGTCGGGGTCCACGCAGTATTTT. This translates into CAWSGSTQYF. The rearrangement links TRBV30 to TRBJ2-3; TRBD2 might be the D (5 bases). Germline V gives CDR1 GTSNPN, CDR2 SVGIG (reference sequence). CDR3 length: 10 amino acids. V dropped 5 bases and J dropped 9 bases, with 9 bases sitting between them.

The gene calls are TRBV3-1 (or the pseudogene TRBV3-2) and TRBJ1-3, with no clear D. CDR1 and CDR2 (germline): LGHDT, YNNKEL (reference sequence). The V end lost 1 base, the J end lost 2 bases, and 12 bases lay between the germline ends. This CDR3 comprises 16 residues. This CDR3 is CASSQGGVGPGNTIYF. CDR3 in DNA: TGTGCCAGCAGCCAAGGCGGGGTCGGGCCTGGAAACACCATATATTTT.

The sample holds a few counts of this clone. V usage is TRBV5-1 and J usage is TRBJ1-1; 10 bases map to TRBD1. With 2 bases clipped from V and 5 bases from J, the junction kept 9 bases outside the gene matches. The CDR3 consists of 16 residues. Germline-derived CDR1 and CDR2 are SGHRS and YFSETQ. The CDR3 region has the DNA TGCGCCAGCAGCTTAGAGACAGGGGGCGAAAGAACTGAAGCTTTCTTT. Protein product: CASSLETGGERTEAFF.

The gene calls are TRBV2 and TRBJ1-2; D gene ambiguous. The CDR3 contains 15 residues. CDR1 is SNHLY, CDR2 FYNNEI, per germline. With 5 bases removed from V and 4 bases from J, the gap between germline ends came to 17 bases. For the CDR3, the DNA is TGTGCCAGCAGTTCCCAGACCCGAACGGGCTATGGCTACACCTTC. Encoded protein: CASSSQTRTGYGYTF.

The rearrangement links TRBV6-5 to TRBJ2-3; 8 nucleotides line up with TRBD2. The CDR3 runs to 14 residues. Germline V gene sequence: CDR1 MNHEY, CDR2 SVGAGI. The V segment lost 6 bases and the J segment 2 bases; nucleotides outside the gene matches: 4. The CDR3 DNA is TGTGCCAGCAGAATCGGGGGGGCCACAGATACGCAGTATTTT. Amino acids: CASRIGGATDTQYF.

CDR3 amino acids: CASKTGGSSPLHF. The CDR3, as DNA: TGTGCCAGCAAAACAGGGGGGAGTTCACCCCTCCACTTT. J is TRBJ1-6 and V is TRBV11-3; 8 positions agree with TRBD1. V lost 7 bases and J lost 9; bases outside the gene matches: 5. This CDR3 has 13 residues. Germline V gene lookup returns CDR1 SGHNT and CDR2 YENEEA.

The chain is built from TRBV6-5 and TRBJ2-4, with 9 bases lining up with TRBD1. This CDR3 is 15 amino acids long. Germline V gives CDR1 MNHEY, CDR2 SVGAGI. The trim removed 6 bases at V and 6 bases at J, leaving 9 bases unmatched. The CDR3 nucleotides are TGTGCCAGCAGACAGGGGGCCGTTAGTGGAAACATTCAGTACTTC. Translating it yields CASRQGAVSGNIQYF.

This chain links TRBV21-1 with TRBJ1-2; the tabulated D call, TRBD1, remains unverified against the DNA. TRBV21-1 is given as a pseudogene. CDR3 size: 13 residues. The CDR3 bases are TGTGCCAGCGGGTCCACAGAGAACTATGGCTACACCTTC. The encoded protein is CASGSTENYGYTF.

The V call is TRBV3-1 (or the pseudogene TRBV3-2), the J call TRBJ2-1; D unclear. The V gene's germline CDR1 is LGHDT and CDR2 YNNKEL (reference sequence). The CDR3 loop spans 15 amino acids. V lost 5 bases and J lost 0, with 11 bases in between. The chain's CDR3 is CASSSIRSSYNEQFF. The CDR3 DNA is TGTGCCAGCAGCTCTATACGGAGCTCCTACAATGAGCAGTTCTTC.

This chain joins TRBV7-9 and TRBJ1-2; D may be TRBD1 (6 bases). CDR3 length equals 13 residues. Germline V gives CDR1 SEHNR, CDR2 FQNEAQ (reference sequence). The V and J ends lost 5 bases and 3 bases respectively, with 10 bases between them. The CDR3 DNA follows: TGTGCCAGCAGCCCGGACAGTCACTATGGCTACACCTTC. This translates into CASSPDSHYGYTF.

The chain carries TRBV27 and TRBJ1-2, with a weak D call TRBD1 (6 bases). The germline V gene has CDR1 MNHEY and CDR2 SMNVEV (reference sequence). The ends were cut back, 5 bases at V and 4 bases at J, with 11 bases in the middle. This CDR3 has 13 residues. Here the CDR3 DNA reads TGTGCCAGCAGTACCGCGGGGGCCTATGGCTACACCTTC. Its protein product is CASSTAGAYGYTF.

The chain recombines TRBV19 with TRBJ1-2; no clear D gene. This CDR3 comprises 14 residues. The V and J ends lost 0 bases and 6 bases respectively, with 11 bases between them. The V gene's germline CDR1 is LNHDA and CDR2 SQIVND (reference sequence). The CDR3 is CASSIDPRVDGYTF. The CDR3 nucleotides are TGTGCCAGTAGTATAGATCCCCGGGTCGATGGCTACACCTTC.